The 27 T cell receptor beta chains given below trace back to one sample, sequenced in a study of Ad26.COV2.S vaccination and SARS-CoV-2 variants. Specified treatment: over 15 received Ad26.COV2.S at low or high dose, single or two shots; roughly five received placebo; per-sample allocation not given. Following the first vaccine or placebo injection, samples were taken on day 63. Using immunoSEQ multiplex PCR, the repertoire was profiled, and TCRdb retains in-frame clones only, with some absent. The sample lists hundreds of thousands of clones; about 85% were seen once. The source was peripheral blood, collected in a trial of Ad26.COV2.S vaccine versus placebo. The receptors shown here come from a person between 18 and 59 years old who received the Ad26.COV2.S COVID-19 vaccine or a placebo.

The chain joins TRBV4-3 to TRBJ1-1, with 12 nucleotides matching TRBD1. The germline V gene has CDR1 LGHNA and CDR2 YSLEER. The CDR3 sequence is 15 residues long. V lost 4 bases and J lost 6; bases outside the gene matches: 6. The CDR3 spells CASSPGTGGWSEAFF. The CDR3 coding sequence is TGCGCCAGCAGCCCAGGGACAGGGGGCTGGTCTGAAGCTTTCTTT.

The chain links TRBV30 to TRBJ1-1; a weak D match, TRBD1 (6 bases). The CDR3 runs 14 residues. Looked up from germline, CDR1 is GTSNPN and CDR2 is SVGIG (reference sequence). The germline V and J ends were trimmed by 0 bases and 1 base, with 9 bases remaining between them. The CDR3 spells CAWSVGGQNTEAFF. CDR3 nucleotides: TGTGCCTGGAGTGTAGGGGGGCAGAACACTGAAGCTTTCTTT.

V is TRBV6-1 and J is TRBJ2-3, with D possibly TRBD2 on 5 matching bases. Trimming removed 6 bases from V and 1 base from J, with 8 bases in between. From germline, CDR1 is MNHNS and CDR2 SASEGT. The length of the CDR3 is 13 residues. The CDR3 region is CASSPRGTDTQYF. In DNA form, the CDR3 reads TGTGCCAGCAGCCCGAGGGGCACAGATACGCAGTATTTT.

This clone showed up many times. V and J are TRBV6-5 and TRBJ1-3; no definite D call. V was cut by 1 base and J by 8 bases, with 3 bases left in between. The CDR3 has 11 amino acids. Germline CDR1 is MNHEY and CDR2 is SVGAGI. This chain's CDR3 is CASSYLDTIYF. Written as DNA, the CDR3 is TGTGCCAGCAGTTACTTAGACACCATATATTTT.

The chain recombines TRBV6-5 with TRBJ2-7; D possibly uses TRBD1 or TRBD2 (7 bases each). CDR1 and CDR2 from the germline V gene are MNHEY and SVGAGI. The CDR3 runs to 15 residues. Trimming took 7 bases from V and 2 from J, leaving 18 bases between them. This CDR3 reads CASTSGGTKTYEQYF. The CDR3 bases are TGTGCCAGCACCTCAGGGGGGACTAAGACCTACGAGCAGTACTTC.

The chain joins TRBV4-3 to TRBJ2-7, with 9 bases that match TRBD1. Trimming took 8 bases from V and 4 from J; bases not matched to a gene: 9. Germline V gives CDR1 LGHNA, CDR2 YSLEER. The CDR3 is 14 amino acids. CDR3 amino acids: CASAPGTGTYEQYF. CDR3 DNA sequence: TGCGCCAGCGCTCCCGGGACAGGGACATACGAGCAGTACTTC.

This rearrangement joins TRBV5-4 to TRBJ2-1, with TRBD1 identical over 8 bases. V gave up 0 bases and J gave up 5 bases; unmatched junction bases: 7. The CDR3 contains 16 residues. Germline V gene lookup returns CDR1 SGHNT and CDR2 YYREEE (reference sequence). CDR3 coding DNA: TGTGCCAGCAGCTTGGGGACAGGGATCCCAAACAATGAGCAGTTCTTC. Translated: CASSLGTGIPNNEQFF. Full variable domain (missing parts from reference TRBV5-4 and TRBJ2-1): ETGVTQSPTHLIKTRGQQVTLRCSSQSGHNTVSWYQQALGQGPQFIFQYYREEENGRGNFPPRFSGLQFPNYSSELNVNALELDDSALYLCASSLGTGIPNNEQFFGPGTRLTVL.

V is TRBV2 and J is TRBJ2-1; D gene ambiguous. CDR1 is SNHLY and CDR2 is FYNNEI in the germline V gene. Trimming pared 2 bases from V and 4 bases from J, leaving 12 bases between. CDR3 size: 15 residues. The CDR3 protein is CASSENVMAYNEQFF. The CDR3 DNA sequence: TGTGCCAGCAGTGAAAATGTAATGGCTTACAATGAGCAGTTCTTC.

The CDR3 spells CASSQEAPGTSDNYGYTF. For the CDR3, the DNA is TGCGCCAGCAGCCAAGAGGCCCCCGGGACGTCCGATAACTATGGCTACACCTTC. This chain uses TRBV4-3 with TRBJ1-2, with D possibly being TRBD1 (5 bases). Trimming pared 0 bases from V and 1 base from J, leaving 18 bases between. Germline V lookup: CDR1 LGHNA, CDR2 YSLEER. The CDR3 runs 18 residues.

The chain carries TRBV11-2 and TRBJ1-1; D remains ambiguous. CDR3 size: 13 residues. The V and J ends lost 1 base and 10 bases respectively, with 13 bases between them. Germline-derived CDR1 and CDR2 are SGHAT and FQNNGV. CDR3 sequence: CASSLVARRAAFF. For the CDR3, the DNA is TGTGCCAGCAGCTTAGTGGCCCGCCGAGCAGCTTTCTTT.

Details on this clone: At one end, the junction sequence differs from germline, possibly due to a read error. This rearrangement joins TRBV6-1 to TRBJ2-3, with a possible D match to TRBD1 (5 bases). Per the germline V gene, CDR1 is MNHNS and CDR2 is SASEGT. The length of the CDR3 is 15 residues. CDR3 sequence: CASREGVLAEDTQYF. Here the CDR3 DNA reads TGTGCCAGCAGGGAAGGGGTCTTAGCCGAAGATACGCAGTATTTT.

This chain joins TRBV6-1 and TRBJ1-2; D not resolved. V lost 3 bases, J lost 6 bases, and 20 bases lay in between. Germline V lookup: CDR1 MNHNS, CDR2 SASEGT. CDR3 size: 16 residues. The CDR3 DNA follows: TGTGCCAGCAGTGAGGCAGTCATCCCTCCCCTCGATGGCTACACCTTC. As protein: CASSEAVIPPLDGYTF.

This clone was counted between two and nine times. This chain joins TRBV27 and TRBJ1-2; 7 nucleotides agree with TRBD1. The CDR3 extends over 18 amino acids. CDR1 is MNHEY and CDR2 is SMNVEV in the germline V gene (reference sequence). Trimming took 1 base from V and 3 from J; bases not matched to a gene: 14. CDR3 residues: CASSLLGGTGEMDYGYTF. For the CDR3, the DNA is TGTGCCAGCAGTTTATTGGGAGGAACAGGGGAGATGGACTATGGCTACACCTTC.

The chain combines TRBV4-2 with TRBJ1-5, with unresolved D. The germline gives CDR1 LGHNA, CDR2 YNFKEQ. The CDR3 has 16 residues. Trimming removed 3 bases at V and 0 bases at J, with 12 bases between. CDR3 bases: TGTGCCAGCAGCCAGTCCGCGGGAAATAGCAATCAGCCCCAGCATTTT. Encoded protein: CASSQSAGNSNQPQHF.

The chain joins TRBV18 to TRBJ2-3; D not certain. Germline lookup yields CDR1 KGHSH and CDR2 LQKENI. The CDR3 runs to 16 residues. Trimming shortened V by 1 base and J by 2 bases, and 13 bases separated the two germline ends. CDR3 nucleotide sequence: TGTGCCAGCTCACCACGTCCCCTCACCGACACAGATACGCAGTATTTT. Its protein is CASSPRPLTDTDTQYF. The full variable domain, rest sourced from reference TRBV18 and TRBJ2-3, is NAGVMQNPRHLVRRRGQEARLRCSPMKGHSHVYWYRQLPEEGLKFMVYLQKENIIDESGMPKERFSAEFPKEGPSILRIQQVVRGDSAAYFCASSPRPLTDTDTQYFGPGTRLTVL.

V is TRBV4-3 and J is TRBJ1-2; D unresolved. CDR1 is LGHNA, CDR2 YSLEER, per germline. V was cut by 1 base and J by 8 bases, with 14 bases left in between. This CDR3 has 14 residues. CDR3 amino acids: CASSQGRGIMGYTF. The DNA of the CDR3 is TGCGCCAGCAGCCAAGGCCGAGGGATCATGGGCTACACCTTC.

V gene TRBV5-4 combines with J gene TRBJ1-1; TRBD1 matches at 7 bases. J gave up 2 bases and V 7 bases, and 11 bases lay outside the gene matches. The CDR3 contains 15 residues. Germline V gene data show CDR1 as SGHNT and CDR2 as YYREEE (reference sequence). The CDR3 spells CASFPGTDQNTEAFF. The CDR3 DNA reads as TGTGCCAGCTTTCCCGGGACAGACCAAAACACTGAAGCTTTCTTT.

The chain couples TRBV6-1 to TRBJ1-1; D is possibly TRBD1 (6 bases). V dropped 4 bases and J dropped 4 bases, with 19 bases sitting between them. CDR1 MNHNS and CDR2 SASEGT come from the germline V gene. CDR3 size: 16 residues. CDR3 loop: CASSVGINRDVTEAFF. The CDR3 DNA is TGTGCCAGCAGTGTGGGCATTAACAGGGACGTCACTGAAGCTTTCTTT.

The chain has TRBV6-4 and TRBJ2-3; D is perhaps TRBD2 (6 bases). CDR3 length: 14 amino acids. Germline V lookup: CDR1 MRHNA, CDR2 SNTAGT. V was clipped by 6 bases and J by 5 bases, with 15 bases between them. The CDR3 reads CASSGGEGRDTQYF. CDR3 DNA: TGTGCCAGCAGCGGGGGAGAGGGGAGAGATACGCAGTATTTT.

This sequence joins TRBV12-3 or TRBV12-4 and TRBJ1-2, with D hard to call. The CDR3 covers 13 residues. Trimming took off 6 bases at V and 1 base at J, with 9 bases between the two ends. CDR3 sequence reads: CASRFPDNYGYTF. The DNA for the CDR3 is TGTGCCAGCAGGTTCCCGGATAACTATGGCTACACCTTC.

The chain couples TRBV6-5 to TRBJ2-6; TRBD1 might be the D (5 bases). Between the trimmed V and J ends, which lost 4 bases and 2 bases, there was a span of 12 bases. CDR1 is MNHEY, CDR2 SVGAGI, per germline. The CDR3 covers 16 residues. CDR3 in DNA: TGTGCCAGCAGTTCCCTAGGCAGGGCTGGGGCCAACGTCCTGACTTTC. Translated: CASSSLGRAGANVLTF.

The chain carries TRBV6-2 or TRBV6-3 and TRBJ1-3; 8 nucleotides agree with TRBD1. This CDR3 has 15 residues. With V trimmed by 2 bases and J by 4 bases, 4 bases remained unmatched. Germline V lookup: CDR1 MNHEY, CDR2 SVGEGT. For the CDR3, the DNA is TGTGCCAGCAGTTACCTGACAGGGGAAGGAAACACCATATATTTT. Translation: CASSYLTGEGNTIYF.

V and J are TRBV7-2 and TRBJ2-7, with D perhaps matching TRBD1 or TRBD2 (5 bases each). V was trimmed by 1 base and J by 6 bases, leaving 13 bases between them. This CDR3 is 14 amino acids long. CDR1 and CDR2 (germline): SGHTA, FQGNSA. The CDR3 coding sequence is TGTGCCAGCAGCTTAGATTCGGGGCCGGGCGAGCAGTACTTC. Protein sequence: CASSLDSGPGEQYF.

The DNA for the CDR3 is TGCAGTGCTGAGGGGAGCACTGAAGCTTTCTTT. It is translated as CSAEGSTEAFF. The J gene is TRBJ1-1, the V gene TRBV20-1, with D possibly matching TRBD1 (5 bases). Germline V gene lookup returns CDR1 DFQATT and CDR2 SNEGSKA (reference sequence). The CDR3 loop spans 11 amino acids. V shed 5 bases and J shed 4 bases, with 8 bases lying between them.

V and J are TRBV3-1 (or the pseudogene TRBV3-2) and TRBJ1-5; no reliable D call. From germline, CDR1 is LGHDT and CDR2 YNNKEL (reference sequence). Trimming removed 3 bases from V and 5 bases from J, with 8 bases in between. The CDR3 loop spans 13 amino acids. The CDR3 loop is CASSQNLHQPQHF. CDR3 DNA sequence: TGTGCCAGCAGCCAGAATCTCCATCAGCCCCAGCATTTT.

The gene calls are TRBV27 and TRBJ1-2; 10 bases map to TRBD1. Germline CDR1 MNHEY, CDR2 SMNVEV (reference sequence). This CDR3 is built from 15 residues. J was trimmed by 1 base and V by 2 bases; bases with no gene match: 1. The CDR3, as DNA: TGTGCCAGCAGTTTAGGGACAGGGGTTAACTATGGCTACACCTTC. It codes for CASSLGTGVNYGYTF.

The J gene is TRBJ1-1, the V gene TRBV5-4; no clear D gene. The V end was cut by 3 bases, the J end by 6 bases, with 9 bases between. This CDR3 region has 12 residues. Germline CDR1 is SGHNT and CDR2 is YYREEE (reference sequence). DNA of the CDR3: TGTGCCAGCAGCTCCGAGGAGGCTGAAGCTTTCTTT. It yields the protein CASSSEEAEAFF.